These 17 T cell receptor beta chains share one sample of origin, sequenced in a study of blood T cell repertoires in COVID-19. Some clones are missing from TCRdb's copy, which holds only in-frame ones; the method was immunoSEQ multiplex PCR. This sample has over 100,000 clones, with roughly 69% found just once. Sequenced: peripheral blood. These receptors came from a woman aged 70-85 years with acute or convalescent COVID-19.

A few counts support this clone. J is TRBJ2-3 and V is TRBV9, with 7 nucleotides matching TRBD2. Germline CDR1 SGDLS, CDR2 YYNGEE. Trimming took 4 bases from V and 10 from J; bases not matched to a gene: 6. This CDR3 spans 12 amino acids. The CDR3 DNA sequence: TGTGCCAGCAGCCCTCAACGGGAGGCGCAGTATTTT. Translated: CASSPQREAQYF.

J is TRBJ2-1 and V is TRBV10-1, with 10 positions matching TRBD1. V lost 6 bases, J lost 7 bases, and 3 bases stayed unmatched. The CDR3 is made up of 13 amino acids. Looked up from germline, CDR1 is WNHNN and CDR2 is SYGVQD (reference sequence). The chain's CDR3 is CASSRDRGNEQFF. The CDR3 DNA reads TGCGCCAGCAGCCGGGACAGGGGTAATGAGCAGTTCTTC.

The rearrangement joins TRBV20-1 to TRBJ2-1, with D perhaps matching TRBD1 (6 bases). CDR3 length: 11 amino acids. CDR1 and CDR2 (germline): DFQATT, SNEGSKA (reference sequence). V lost 3 bases to trimming and J lost 9 bases, with 9 bases between them. CDR3 sequence (DNA): TGCAGTGCTAGGTCAGGGGTTGAGCAGTTCTTC. Protein sequence: CSARSGVEQFF.

The V and J genes are TRBV13 and TRBJ1-4; 9 nucleotides line up with TRBD1. The CDR3 covers 15 residues. Germline V gene sequence: CDR1 PRHDT, CDR2 FYEKMQ (reference sequence). J gave up 8 bases and V 1 base, and 5 bases lay outside the gene matches. CDR3 in amino acids: CASSLAGQGREKLFF. The DNA of the CDR3 is TGTGCCAGCAGCTTAGCGGGACAGGGAAGGGAAAAACTGTTTTTT.

The chain is built from TRBV6-1 and TRBJ2-7, with D possibly TRBD1 on 6 matching bases. The CDR3 is 15 residues long. Germline CDR1 reads MNHNS; CDR2 reads SASEGT. Trimming cost V 3 bases and J 3 bases, with 15 bases left between them. CDR3 sequence: CASSDMAGVGYEQYF. CDR3 coding DNA: TGTGCCAGCAGTGACATGGCAGGGGTGGGCTACGAGCAGTACTTC.

This clone appeared a single time. The J gene is TRBJ2-5, the V gene TRBV5-1; the D gene is possibly TRBD1 (6 bases). The CDR3 contains 13 residues. CDR1 is SGHRS and CDR2 is YFSETQ in the germline V gene. Trimming shortened V by 5 bases and J by 5 bases, and 13 bases separated the two germline ends. The CDR3 here is CASRQGSTETQYF. CDR3 nucleotide sequence: TGCGCCAGCAGACAGGGTAGTACGGAGACCCAGTACTTC.

The sample holds a few counts of this clone. This rearrangement joins TRBV10-1 to TRBJ2-3, with D maybe TRBD2 (6 bases). This CDR3 is built from 14 residues. Germline values: CDR1 WNHNN, CDR2 SYGVQD (reference sequence). V lost 6 bases and J lost 6, with 16 bases in between. The CDR3, as DNA: TGCGCCAGCAGCCCGCTAGGTGGGAGGGATACGCAGTATTTT. Translating gives CASSPLGGRDTQYF.

The V and J genes are TRBV27 and TRBJ2-3; 7 bases agree with TRBD2. Trimming at V came to 0 bases and at J to 1 base, leaving 4 bases not matched to a gene. Germline CDR1 is MNHEY and CDR2 is SMNVEV (reference sequence). The CDR3 extends over 16 amino acids. This CDR3 reads CASSLSSGTRTDTQYF. DNA for the CDR3: TGTGCCAGCAGTTTATCGAGCGGGACTCGCACAGATACGCAGTATTTT.

The chain is built from TRBV2 and TRBJ1-1, with TRBD1 matching over 12 bases. J was trimmed by 4 bases and V by 11 bases; bases with no gene match: 11. The germline V gene has CDR1 SNHLY and CDR2 FYNNEI. CDR3 length: 15 amino acids. The CDR3 DNA is TGTGCCGCCAAGAGGGACAGGGGGCAAGTCACTGAAGCTTTCTTT. Residues: CAAKRDRGQVTEAFF.

The chain is built from TRBV19 and TRBJ1-6, with TRBD1 identical over 10 bases. V was pared by 5 bases and J by 9 bases, with 13 bases of the junction left unmatched. CDR1 LNHDA and CDR2 SQIVND come from the germline V gene (reference sequence). This CDR3 region has 17 residues. CDR3 in amino acids: CASSPTRDRGVGSPLHF. The CDR3 nucleotides read TGTGCCAGTAGTCCCACCCGGGACAGGGGAGTAGGTTCACCCCTCCACTTT.

The genes are TRBV15 and TRBJ2-3, with D tentatively TRBD1 (5 bases). The CDR3 totals 14 residues. The germline V gene encodes CDR1 LNHNV and CDR2 YYDKDF (reference sequence). V was cut by 5 bases and J by 4 bases, with 13 bases left in between. The CDR3 region has the DNA TGTGCCACCAGCGCTAATACAGGTCCAGATACGCAGTATTTT. Translated: CATSANTGPDTQYF.

The gene calls are TRBV28 and TRBJ1-5; 8 bases line up with TRBD1. Germline CDR1 MDHEN, CDR2 SYDVKM. Unmatched junction bases numbered 8, after V lost 5 bases and J lost 5 bases. The CDR3 spans 15 residues. The DNA of the CDR3 is TGTGCCAGCAGTACCCGGACAGGGCCTTATCAGCCCCAGCATTTT. This gives the protein CASSTRTGPYQPQHF.

V usage is TRBV3-1 (or the pseudogene TRBV3-2) and J usage is TRBJ2-5; 10 bases match TRBD2. This CDR3 is 16 amino acids long. The germline V gene has CDR1 LGHDT and CDR2 YNNKEL (reference sequence). After removal of 1 base from V and 1 base from J, the junction contained 3 bases not matched to a gene. DNA of the CDR3: TGTGCCAGCAGCCAAGGTATAGCGGGGGGCCAAGAGACCCAGTACTTC. It encodes CASSQGIAGGQETQYF.

This chain links TRBV7-2 with TRBJ2-2, with D uncertain. Trimming pared 7 bases from V and 0 bases from J, leaving 6 bases between. The CDR3 is 13 amino acids. Germline assignment: CDR1 SGHTA and CDR2 FQGNSA. Written as DNA, the CDR3 is TGTGCCAGCATGCGCACGAACACCGGGGAGCTGTTTTTT. Amino acids: CASMRTNTGELFF.

CDR3 nucleotides: TGTGCCAGCAGTTTCGTCGTCGGGTCTAGCGTAGCCTACGAGCAGTACTTC. As protein: CASSFVVGSSVAYEQYF. This chain joins TRBV28 and TRBJ2-7, with a tentative D call TRBD2 (6 bases). The CDR3 loop spans 17 amino acids. The V end lost 3 bases, the J end lost 2 bases, and 20 bases lay between the germline ends. Per germline, CDR1 MDHEN and CDR2 SYDVKM. Looking up the rest from reference TRBV28 and TRBJ2-7 gives the full variable domain: DVKVTQSSRYLVKRTGEKVFLECVQDMDHENMFWYRQDPGLGLRLIYFSYDVKMKEKGDIPEGYSVSREKKERFSLILESASTNQTSMYLCASSFVVGSSVAYEQYFGPGTRLTVT.

J is TRBJ2-7 and V is TRBV25-1, with 8 bases fitting TRBD1. From germline, CDR1 is MGHDK and CDR2 SYGVNS. J lost 6 bases, V lost 4 bases, and 5 bases had no gene match. The CDR3 spans 13 residues. CDR3 DNA sequence: TGTGCCAGCAGTGGGGGCGACAGGGGCGAGCAGTACTTC. It specifies CASSGGDRGEQYF.

This rearrangement joins TRBV2 to TRBJ1-2; D remains ambiguous. The V end was cut by 6 bases, the J end by 4 bases, with 12 bases between. Germline CDR1 and CDR2: SNHLY and FYNNEI. The CDR3 covers 13 residues. DNA for the CDR3: TGTGCCAGCAGGCCGACTTCTCGCTATGGCTACACCTTC. It translates to CASRPTSRYGYTF.